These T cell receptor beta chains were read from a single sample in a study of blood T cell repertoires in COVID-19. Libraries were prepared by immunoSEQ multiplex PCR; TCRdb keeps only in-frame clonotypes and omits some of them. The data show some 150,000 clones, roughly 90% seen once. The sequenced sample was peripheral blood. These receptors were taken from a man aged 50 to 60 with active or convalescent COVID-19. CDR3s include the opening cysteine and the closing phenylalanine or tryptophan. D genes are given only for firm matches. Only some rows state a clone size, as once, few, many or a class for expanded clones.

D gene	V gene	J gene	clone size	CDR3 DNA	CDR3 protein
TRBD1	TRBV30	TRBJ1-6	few	TGTGCCTGGAGTGTACAGGGGACAGCATCAAATTCACCCCTCCACTTT	CAWSVQGTASNSPLHF
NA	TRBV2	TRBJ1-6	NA	TGTGCCAGCAGTTATCGCGGAAATTCACCCCTCCACTTT	CASSYRGNSPLHF
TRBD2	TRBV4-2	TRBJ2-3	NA	TGTGCCAGCAGCCAGGGTAGCGGGAGTGTCGATACGCAGTATTTT	CASSQGSGSVDTQYF
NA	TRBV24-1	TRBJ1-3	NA	TGTGCCACCAGTGATCCATCTGGAAACACCATATATTTT	CATSDPSGNTIYF
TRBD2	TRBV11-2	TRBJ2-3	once	TGTGCCAGCACCTCTAGCGGGAGTCCCACAGATACGCAGTATTTT	CASTSSGSPTDTQYF
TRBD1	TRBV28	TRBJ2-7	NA	TGTGCCAGCAGTCGACAGGGGGGCTACGAGCAGTACTTC	CASSRQGGYEQYF
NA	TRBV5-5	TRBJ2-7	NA	TGTGCCAGCAGCTCAGGCTCCTACGAGCAGTACTTC	CASSSGSYEQYF
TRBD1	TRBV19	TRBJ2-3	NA	TGTGCCAGTAGTATCCCAGGGGGCATAAGGGATACGCAGTATTTT	CASSIPGGIRDTQYF
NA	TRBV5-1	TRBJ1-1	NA	TGCGCCAGCAGCTGGGCCGGGGACACTGAAGCTTTCTTT	CASSWAGDTEAFF
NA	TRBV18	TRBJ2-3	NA	TGTGCCAGCTCACCACTAGTCCCCCTCACAGATACGCAGTATTTT	CASSPLVPLTDTQYF
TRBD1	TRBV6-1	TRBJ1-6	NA	TGTGCCAGCAGTGTTTGGGACAGAAGTGTGGGTTCACCCCTCCACTTT	CASSVWDRSVGSPLHF
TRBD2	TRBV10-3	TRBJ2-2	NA	TGTGCCATCAGTGAGGGACTAGCGGGAGTTACCGGGGAGCTGTTTTTT	CAISEGLAGVTGELFF
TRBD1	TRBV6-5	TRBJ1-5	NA	TGTGCCAGCCAGGGACAGCCTAATCAGCCCCAGCATTTT	CASQGQPNQPQHF